This TCR beta chain is from a study of T-cell memory formation after mild COVID-19. This clonotype showed up many times. Its matching antigen is unknown. The V gene's germline CDR1 is SEHNR and CDR2 FQNEAQ (reference sequence). The CDR3 sequence is 15 residues long. Unmatched junction bases numbered 7, after V lost 3 bases and J lost 7 bases. Study findings and constraints: Mainly CM and EM harbored the contracting CD4+ clones; mainly EMRA harbored the CD8+ ones.

From 5'RACE with constant-segment primers came TCR alpha and TCR beta cDNA libraries that carried sample barcodes and UMIs. From the 5' RACE reads, TCRdb called clonotypes with MiXCR, one entry per CDR3 protein. Among 190,000 or so distinct CDR3 sequences listed, around a fifth were seen once. The specimen was PBMCs or a T cell subset sorted from them (not recorded which). The J gene is TRBJ2-1, the V gene TRBV7-9, with TRBD1 matching over 9 bases. The TCR originated in an adult woman who had mild COVID-19 (a few samples of this study predate the infection). Cell type and time point are not known. CDR3 loop: CASSFRDRAFNEQFF. CDR3 DNA sequence: TGTGCCAGCAGCTTCCGGGACAGGGCTTTTAATGAGCAGTTCTTC.